The 7 T cell receptor beta chains below all came from one sample that was sequenced in a study of shared clonotypes between healthy human individuals. The table came from immunoSEQ multiplex PCR; TCRdb's copy has only in-frame clones and leaves some out. The sample includes around 2.1 million clones, roughly 91% seen only once; the top ten take 1.7%. CD45RO negativity and positive selection for CCR7 defined naive CD8 cells, a population that excluded terminally differentiated effector memory CD45RA+ cells. Sample: naive CD8+ T cells from PBMCs. All receptors derive from a man between 18 and 35 years old in good health. Some clones in this sample may be carry-over from other donors' samples.

This CDR3 is CASSHPPGELFF. The CDR3 nucleotides read TGCGCCAGCAGCCACCCTCCCGGGGAGCTGTTTTTT. V is TRBV4-1 and J is TRBJ2-2; no reliable D call. The CDR3 has 12 residues. Trimming took off 3 bases at V and 6 bases at J, with 5 bases between the two ends. Per the germline V gene, CDR1 is MGHRA and CDR2 is YSYEKL.

The rearrangement links TRBV2 to TRBJ2-7; no reliable D call. In germline, CDR1 is SNHLY, CDR2 FYNNEI. The CDR3 has 12 residues. Trimming removed 4 bases at V and 3 bases at J, with 7 bases between. CDR3 sequence: CASSGAVYEQYF. The CDR3 bases are TGTGCCAGCAGTGGTGCAGTCTACGAGCAGTACTTC.

The chain links TRBV27 to TRBJ1-2, with D uncertain. CDR1 is MNHEY, CDR2 SMNVEV, per germline (reference sequence). The ends were cut back, 7 bases at V and 5 bases at J, with 20 bases in the middle. CDR3 length: 15 amino acids. The CDR3 loop reads CASKPRTLSWYGYTF. Written as DNA, the CDR3 is TGTGCCAGCAAACCCCGGACCCTTTCGTGGTATGGCTACACCTTC.

The chain recombines TRBV29-1 with TRBJ2-1, with 8 bases fitting TRBD2. Germline V gives CDR1 SQVTM, CDR2 ANQGSEA. The CDR3 consists of 14 residues. The ends lost 6 bases at V and 1 base at J; junction bases unmatched: 5. CDR3 sequence (DNA): TGCAGCGTCCACAGCGGGAGTTCCTACAATGAGCAGTTCTTC. Translation gives CSVHSGSSYNEQFF.

The V gene is TRBV27, the J gene TRBJ2-3; D is perhaps TRBD1 (6 bases). V was pared by 7 bases and J by 2 bases, with 16 bases between. Per the germline V gene, CDR1 is MNHEY and CDR2 is SMNVEV (reference sequence). This CDR3 has 15 amino acids. DNA of the CDR3: TGTGCCAGCACGGCCTGGGGGCCCACCACAGATACGCAGTATTTT. Protein product: CASTAWGPTTDTQYF.

The chain couples TRBV4-2 to TRBJ2-1, with 11 bases matching TRBD2. Trimming removed 0 bases from V and 4 bases from J; junction bases left unmatched: 5. Per germline, CDR1 LGHNA and CDR2 YNFKEQ. The CDR3 has 17 amino acids. CDR3 loop: CASSQDQGLAEYNEQFF. The CDR3, as DNA: TGTGCCAGCAGCCAAGACCAGGGACTAGCGGAGTACAATGAGCAGTTCTTC.

The V gene is TRBV18, the J gene TRBJ2-7; D remains unclear. Germline V gene lookup returns CDR1 KGHSH and CDR2 LQKENI. Between the trimmed V and J ends, which lost 4 bases and 1 base, there was a span of 14 bases. The CDR3 covers 15 residues. Written as DNA, the CDR3 is TGTGCCAGCTCACGCGCATCCTCTGGGTCCTACGAGCAGTACTTC. This codes for CASSRASSGSYEQYF.